Listed here are 7 T cell receptor beta chains from one sample, sequenced in a study of early T cells in non-severe SARS-CoV-2 infection. TCRdb redid the calling of the 5' RACE reads with MiXCR, one entry per CDR3 protein. In the table there are around 57,000 distinct CDR3 sequences, over 4.5% of which are singletons. The material sequenced was whole blood, taken at baseline. Receptors originate from an adult who was a healthcare worker with PCR-confirmed SARS-CoV-2 infection or an uninfected control (not recorded which).

This clonotype has ten or more counts. The V gene is TRBV18, the J gene TRBJ2-7, with D uncertain. V lost 4 bases, J lost 5 bases, and 6 bases lay in between. This CDR3 comprises 11 residues. Looked up from germline, CDR1 is KGHSH and CDR2 is LQKENI. The chain's CDR3 is CASSQDHEQYF. CDR3 in DNA: TGTGCCAGCTCACAGGACCACGAGCAGTACTTC.

In its sample, this clonotype was seen many times. V gene TRBV18 combines with J gene TRBJ1-2; D gene ambiguous. The V end was cut by 3 bases, the J end by 7 bases, with 9 bases between. The CDR3 consists of 12 residues. CDR1 KGHSH and CDR2 LQKENI come from the germline V gene. The CDR3 protein is CASSPPGGGYTF. The CDR3 bases are TGTGCCAGCTCACCGCCGGGTGGTGGCTACACCTTC.

The table lists this clonotype with many counts. The chain links TRBV3-1 to TRBJ2-7, with D uncertain. CDR1 is LGHDT, CDR2 YNNKEL, per germline (reference sequence). V lost 1 base and J 5 bases, leaving 3 bases between the germline ends. This CDR3 region has 11 residues. The CDR3 spells CASSQVDEQYF. For the CDR3, the DNA is TGTGCCAGCAGCCAAGTAGACGAGCAGTACTTC.

CDR3 amino acids: CSARKLAGETQYF. The CDR3 coding sequence is TGCAGTGCTAGAAAATTAGCCGGCGAGACCCAGTACTTC. V gene TRBV20-1 combines with J gene TRBJ2-5; no clear D. The germline V gene encodes CDR1 DFQATT and CDR2 SNEGSKA (reference sequence). V lost 2 bases and J lost 5, with 12 bases in between. CDR3 length equals 13 residues.

V usage is TRBV24-1 and J usage is TRBJ2-5; D not certain. Germline V gene lookup returns CDR1 KGHDR and CDR2 SFDVKD. The CDR3 extends over 15 amino acids. V lost 0 bases, J lost 0 bases, and 7 bases lay in between. The CDR3 loop reads CATSDLIGYQETQYF. The CDR3 nucleotides are TGTGCCACCAGTGATTTGATAGGCTACCAAGAGACCCAGTACTTC.

This clonotype was picked up many times. The gene calls are TRBV29-1 and TRBJ2-2, with TRBD2 matching 13 bases. This CDR3 has 21 amino acids. Germline CDR1 is SQVTM and CDR2 is ANQGSEA. The trim removed 6 bases at V and 2 bases at J, leaving 21 bases unmatched. The CDR3 here is CSVTQEIFPGLAGYNTGELFF. Here the CDR3 DNA reads TGCAGCGTGACACAAGAAATATTTCCGGGACTAGCGGGATACAACACCGGGGAGCTGTTTTTT.

This clonotype was counted many times. The chain couples TRBV10-3 to TRBJ1-2; 7 bases are shared with TRBD1. The V segment lost 6 bases and the J segment 0 bases; nucleotides outside the gene matches: 7. CDR1 and CDR2 from the germline V gene are ENHRY and SYGVKD. The CDR3 runs to 15 residues. CDR3 loop: CAISDQTGTNYGYTF. In DNA form, the CDR3 reads TGTGCCATCAGCGATCAGACAGGGACTAACTATGGCTACACCTTC.